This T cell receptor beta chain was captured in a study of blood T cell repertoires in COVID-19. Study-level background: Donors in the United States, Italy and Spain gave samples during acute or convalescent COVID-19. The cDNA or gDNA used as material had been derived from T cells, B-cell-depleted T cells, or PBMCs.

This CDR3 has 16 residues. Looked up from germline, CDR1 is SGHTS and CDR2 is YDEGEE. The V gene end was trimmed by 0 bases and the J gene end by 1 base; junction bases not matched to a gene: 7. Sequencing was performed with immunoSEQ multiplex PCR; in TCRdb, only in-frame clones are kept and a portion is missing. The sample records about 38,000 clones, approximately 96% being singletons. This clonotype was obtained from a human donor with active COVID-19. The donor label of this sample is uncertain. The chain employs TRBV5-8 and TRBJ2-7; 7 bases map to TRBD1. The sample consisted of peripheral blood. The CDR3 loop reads CASSLGGTVRSYEQYF. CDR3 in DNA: TGTGCCAGCAGCTTGGGAGGGACAGTAAGGTCCTACGAGCAGTACTTC.